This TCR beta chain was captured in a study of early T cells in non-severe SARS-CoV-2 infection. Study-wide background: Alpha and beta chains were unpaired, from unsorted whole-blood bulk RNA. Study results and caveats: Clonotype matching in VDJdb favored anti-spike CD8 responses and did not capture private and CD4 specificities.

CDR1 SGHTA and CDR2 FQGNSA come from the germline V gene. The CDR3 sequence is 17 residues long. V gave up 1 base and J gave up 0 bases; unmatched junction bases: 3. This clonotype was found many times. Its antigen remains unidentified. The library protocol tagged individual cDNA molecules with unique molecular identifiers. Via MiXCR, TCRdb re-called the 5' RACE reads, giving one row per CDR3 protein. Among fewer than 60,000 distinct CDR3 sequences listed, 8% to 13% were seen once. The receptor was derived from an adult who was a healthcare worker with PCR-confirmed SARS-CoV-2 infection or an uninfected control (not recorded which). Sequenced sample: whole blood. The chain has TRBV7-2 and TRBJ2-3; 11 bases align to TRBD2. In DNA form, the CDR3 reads TGTGCCAGCAGCTTAGGACTAGCGGGATCTAGCACAGATACGCAGTATTTT. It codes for CASSLGLAGSSTDTQYF.